This T cell receptor (beta chain) appears in the sequencing data of a study of breast tumors, draining lymph nodes, adjacent tissues. General study points: Tumors had less TCR diversity than lymph nodes, more than nontumor tissue.

V lost 4 bases, J lost 7 bases, and 9 bases lay in between. Germline V gene data show CDR1 as SGDLS and CDR2 as YYNGEE. The CDR3 has 12 amino acids. Samples came from axillary lymph nodes draining the breast cancer. TCRdb passed the multiplex PCR reads through MiXCR, listing each CDR3 protein once. The table has approximately 230,000 distinct CDR3 sequences, 30% to 35% seen once. About this clonotype: What it recognizes is unknown.

This sequence was found in a female donor with breast cancer. Some clones in this sample may be carry-over from other donors' samples. Material for sequencing was axillary lymph node tissue. The rearrangement joins TRBV9 to TRBJ1-3; possible D gene TRBD1, 6 bases. The CDR3 protein is CASSPQGNTIYF. The CDR3 DNA is TGTGCCAGCAGCCCTCAGGGGAACACCATATATTTT.